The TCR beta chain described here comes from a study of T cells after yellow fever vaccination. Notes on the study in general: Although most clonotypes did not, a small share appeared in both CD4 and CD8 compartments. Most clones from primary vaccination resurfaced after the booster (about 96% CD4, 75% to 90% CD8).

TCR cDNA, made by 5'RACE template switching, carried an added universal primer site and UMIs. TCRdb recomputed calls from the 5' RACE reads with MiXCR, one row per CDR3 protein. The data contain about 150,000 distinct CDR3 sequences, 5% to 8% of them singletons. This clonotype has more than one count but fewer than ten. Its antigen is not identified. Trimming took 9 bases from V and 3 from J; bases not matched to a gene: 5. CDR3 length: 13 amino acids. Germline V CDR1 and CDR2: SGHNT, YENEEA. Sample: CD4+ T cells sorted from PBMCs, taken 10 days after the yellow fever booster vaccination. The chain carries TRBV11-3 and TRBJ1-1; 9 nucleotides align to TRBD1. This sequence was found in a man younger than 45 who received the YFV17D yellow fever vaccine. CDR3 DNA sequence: TGTGCCAGTGCCCGGGACAGGGACACTGAAGCTTTCTTT. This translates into CASARDRDTEAFF.